The source of this T cell receptor beta chain is a study of blood T cell repertoires in COVID-19. The overall study: Acute and convalescent COVID-19 specimens originated in the United States, Italy and Spain. Sources were T cells, B-cell-depleted T cells, or PBMCs; the material itself was cDNA or gDNA.

In the source study's methods: Amplification from reference gene primers served as the basis for estimated nucleated cell counts. Assay: immunoSEQ multiplex PCR; the TCRdb copy retains only in-frame clones and omits some. The DNA was the basis for D and trimming; V, J and clone size are from that table. The table has roughly 120,000 clones, 80% seen once; the top ten hold 1.9%. Germline-derived CDR1 and CDR2 are SGHRS and YFSETQ. This CDR3 contains 14 residues. With 4 bases removed from V and 3 bases from J, the gap between germline ends came to 13 bases. The chain couples TRBV5-1 to TRBJ1-2; D is perhaps TRBD1 (6 bases). The source is a man between 70 and 80 years old with acute or convalescent COVID-19. The sample consisted of peripheral blood. The CDR3 protein is CASSRGASDYGYTF. The CDR3 nucleotides are TGCGCCAGCAGCCGGGGGGCTTCGGACTATGGCTACACCTTC.